This TCR beta chain was documented in a study of PD-1 blockade in classical Hodgkin lymphoma. General study results and limits: Patients starting nivolumab under 1 year after ASCT were excluded. Complete responders matched newly diagnosed patients in baseline diversity. Healthy donors reportedly exceeded newly diagnosed patients in baseline TCR diversity.

TCRdb keeps only in-frame clones here, not all; method: immunoSEQ multiplex PCR. The sample contains more than 50,000 clones, about two thirds of which appear only once. Turning to this clone: What it recognizes is unknown.

There was relapse after autologous stem cell transplantation in every patient, and there was variation in brentuximab vedotin exposure. This CDR3 is built from 16 residues. Germline V lookup: CDR1 SGDLS, CDR2 YYNGEE. V shed 2 bases, J shed 0 bases, and the junction held 4 bases outside the gene matches. The specimen comprised peripheral blood mononuclear cells (PBMCs), sampled before the second cycle of nivolumab. The sequence came from a human donor with classical Hodgkin lymphoma. The J gene is TRBJ2-1, the V gene TRBV9; TRBD2 agrees at 8 bases. CDR3 DNA sequence: TGTGCCAGCAGCGTTTCCAGCGGGAGCTCCTACAATGAGCAGTTCTTC. It is translated as CASSVSSGSSYNEQFF.